This T cell receptor (beta chain) was recorded in a study of metastatic and nonmetastatic thyroid tumors. Study-wide background: Comparative analysis of repertoires was undertaken across blood and tumor or nodule tissue obtained from malignant and benign thyroid patients.

CDR3 size: 18 residues. The germline V gene encodes CDR1 DFQATT and CDR2 SNEGSKA (reference sequence). The V and J ends lost 2 bases and 8 bases respectively, with 28 bases between them. In the original analysis: Clinicopathological groups differed in CDR3, with these differences serving to build a distant-metastasis classifier for papillary thyroid cancer. TCRdb recomputed clones from the PCR reads via MiXCR. The V and J calls, along with clone size, are taken from TCRdb and not from the paper's own processing. There are tens of thousands of clones in the sample; 15% to 20% occur only once, and about 18% lies in the top ten. Nobody among the patients had been given any treatment before thyroid surgery.

Specimen: blood. The chain links TRBV20-1 to TRBJ2-1, with a possible D match to TRBD2 (5 bases). The source is a female donor with papillary thyroid cancer or a benign thyroid nodule (not recorded which). Some clones in this sample may be carry-over from other donors' samples. The CDR3 loop is CSARNPQVRVGRVYEQFF. For the CDR3, the DNA is TGCAGTGCTAGAAACCCCCAGGTTAGGGTTGGGCGGGTTTATGAGCAGTTCTTC.